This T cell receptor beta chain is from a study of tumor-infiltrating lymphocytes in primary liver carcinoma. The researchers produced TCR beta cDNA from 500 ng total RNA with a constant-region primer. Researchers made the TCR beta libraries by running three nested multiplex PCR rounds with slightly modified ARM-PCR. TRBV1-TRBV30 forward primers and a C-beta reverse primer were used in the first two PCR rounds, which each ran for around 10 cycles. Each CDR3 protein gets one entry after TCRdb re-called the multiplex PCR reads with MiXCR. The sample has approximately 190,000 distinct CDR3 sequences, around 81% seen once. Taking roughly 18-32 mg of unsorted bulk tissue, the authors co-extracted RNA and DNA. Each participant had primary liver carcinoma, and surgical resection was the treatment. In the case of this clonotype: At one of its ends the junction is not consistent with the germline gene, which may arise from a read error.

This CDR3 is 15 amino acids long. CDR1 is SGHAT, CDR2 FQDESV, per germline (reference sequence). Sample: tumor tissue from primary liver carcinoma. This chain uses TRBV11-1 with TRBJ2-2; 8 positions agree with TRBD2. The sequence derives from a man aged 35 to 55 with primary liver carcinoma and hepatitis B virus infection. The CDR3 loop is CASGLSGSGTGELFF. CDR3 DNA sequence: TGTGCCAGTGGCTTAAGCGGGAGTGGAACCGGGGAGCTGTTTTTC.